One and the same sample provided the 30 T cell receptor beta chains below, sequenced in a study of CD8 T cells in ankylosing spondylitis. The antigens for these receptors are not known. Study outcomes and limitations: One TCR beta motif, made up of seven to nine highly homologous variants, appeared characteristic of ankylosing spondylitis blood.

TCRdb reanalysed the 5' RACE reads using MiXCR and keeps one entry per CDR3 protein. The sample lists fewer than 550,000 distinct CDR3 sequences; approximately 5.3% were seen once. Sequencing was performed on blood, either unsorted or a sorted T cell fraction (not recorded which). The source of these receptors is a male donor with ankylosing spondylitis.

For this clonotype: A much larger clone lies a single base off, so this may be a read error. This CDR3 is missing its conserved last phenylalanine or tryptophan, likely due to a read error. V gene TRBV28 combines with J gene TRBJ2-7; TRBD1 matches at 10 bases. CDR1 and CDR2 (germline): MDHEN, SYDVKM. The trim removed 5 bases at V and 1 base at J, leaving 23 bases unmatched. This CDR3 comprises 21 residues. The DNA of the CDR3 is TGTGCCAGCAGTCTTGGGACAGGGGACGTCCTGAGAGGTTTAGCTTCCTACGAGCAGTACCTC. Translated: CASSLGTGDVLRGLASYEQYL.

This clonotype was seen repeatedly, ten times or more. This chain joins TRBV7-2 and TRBJ2-7, with D unclear. The CDR3 is made up of 13 amino acids. The V end lost 3 bases, the J end lost 3 bases, and 9 bases lay between the germline ends. From germline, CDR1 is SGHTA and CDR2 FQGNSA. Here the CDR3 reads CASSLQDGYEQYF. DNA for the CDR3: TGTGCCAGCAGCTTGCAAGATGGCTACGAGCAGTACTTC.

This clonotype appeared many times. V gene TRBV12-3 or TRBV12-4 combines with J gene TRBJ1-5; perhaps TRBD1 as D (5 bases). V was trimmed by 2 bases and J by 7 bases, leaving 9 bases between them. This CDR3 is built from 13 residues. Written as DNA, the CDR3 is TGTGCCAGCAGTTTAAAAGGGGACCAGCCCCAGCATTTT. It translates to CASSLKGDQPQHF.

The sample holds many counts of this clonotype. The chain couples TRBV15 to TRBJ1-5; D not certain. This CDR3 spans 16 amino acids. With 0 bases removed from V and 6 bases from J, the gap between germline ends came to 15 bases. Germline V lookup: CDR1 LNHNV, CDR2 YYDKDF (reference sequence). CDR3 region: CATSRDNVPVGQPQHF. CDR3 in DNA: TGTGCCACCAGCAGAGATAATGTCCCGGTCGGTCAGCCCCAGCATTTT.

This clonotype was recorded a few times. The J gene is TRBJ2-2, the V gene TRBV3-1; D unclear. Germline values: CDR1 LGHDT, CDR2 YNNKEL (reference sequence). The CDR3 totals 12 residues. V was cut by 1 base and J by 6 bases, with 3 bases left in between. In DNA, the CDR3 is TGTGCCAGCAGCCAAGTCGCCGGGGAGCTGTTTTTT. Protein product: CASSQVAGELFF.

This clonotype was observed many times. The chain has TRBV10-3 and TRBJ1-5; D might be TRBD1 (5 bases). The CDR3 contains 14 residues. CDR1 is ENHRY, CDR2 SYGVKD, per germline. The ends were cut back, 0 bases at V and 5 bases at J, with 8 bases in the middle. DNA for the CDR3: TGTGCCATCAGTGAGTCGAAAGGGGATCAGCCCCAGCATTTT. It codes for CAISESKGDQPQHF.

There are many counts of this clonotype. V and J are TRBV4-2 and TRBJ2-7; TRBD1 matches at 7 bases. The CDR3 spans 12 residues. Germline lookup yields CDR1 LGHNA and CDR2 YNFKEQ. Unmatched junction bases numbered 5, after V lost 5 bases and J lost 7 bases. CDR3 sequence (DNA): TGTGCCAGCAGCACCCGGACAGGAGAGCAGTACTTC. This gives the protein CASSTRTGEQYF.

Many counts were recorded for this clonotype. The genes are TRBV2 and TRBJ2-3; TRBD2 matches at 10 bases. This CDR3 region has 16 residues. The germline gives CDR1 SNHLY, CDR2 FYNNEI. V shed 7 bases and J 3 bases; nucleotides not matched to a gene: 10. The CDR3 bases are TGTGCCAGCACCTCCCAGCGGGGGGGTCGGACAGATACGCAGTATTTT. Its protein product is CASTSQRGGRTDTQYF.

The sample holds many counts of this clonotype. This chain joins TRBV5-1 and TRBJ1-1; D call uncertain. In germline, CDR1 is SGHRS, CDR2 YFSETQ. The CDR3 length is 13 residues. The V gene lost 0 bases and the J gene lost 7 bases, with 10 bases spanning the gap. In DNA, the CDR3 is TGCGCCAGCAGCTTGGGAGCATACGGTGAAGCTTTCTTT. Amino acid sequence: CASSLGAYGEAFF.

This clonotype was observed at least ten times. The chain employs TRBV5-1 and TRBJ1-1; 7 bases agree with TRBD1. From germline, CDR1 is SGHRS and CDR2 YFSETQ. V trimming: 0 bases; J trimming: 0 bases; junction bases outside the gene matches: 8. This CDR3 is 17 amino acids long. CDR3: CASSLETGPKMNTEAFF. The CDR3 DNA is TGCGCCAGCAGCTTGGAGACAGGGCCGAAGATGAACACTGAAGCTTTCTTT.

This clonotype was counted many times. Germline is not matched at one junction end, which may reflect a read error. The CDR3 nucleotides are TGCAGTGCTGGGACGTCCTCAGAAACGCAGTATTTT. Translation gives CSAGTSSETQYF. The chain employs TRBV20-1 and TRBJ2-3; D may correspond to TRBD1 or TRBD2 (5 bases each). The CDR3 runs to 12 residues. CDR1 is DFQATT and CDR2 is SNEGSKA in the germline V gene (reference sequence).

Many counts were recorded for this clonotype. J is TRBJ2-3 and V is TRBV4-3; 9 nucleotides match TRBD1. The CDR3 has 15 residues. The J segment lost 4 bases and the V segment lost 0 bases, leaving 2 bases of the junction unmatched. Germline V CDR1 and CDR2: LGHNA, YSLEER. The chain's CDR3 is CASSQERQGADTQYF. In DNA, the CDR3 is TGCGCCAGCAGCCAAGAACGACAGGGGGCAGATACGCAGTATTTT.

This clonotype came up many times. The chain links TRBV29-1 to TRBJ2-2, with D unclear. The V end was cut by 4 bases, the J end by 1 base, with 7 bases between. The CDR3 consists of 13 residues. Germline CDR1 is SQVTM and CDR2 is ANQGSEA. The CDR3 nucleotides read TGCAGCGTTGCAAGGATGAACACCGGGGAGCTGTTTTTT. Translation: CSVARMNTGELFF.

This clonotype was recorded many times. The rearrangement uses TRBV20-1 and TRBJ2-3; 13 positions match TRBD2. V gave up 6 bases and J gave up 4 bases; unmatched junction bases: 4. The CDR3 length is 14 residues. The germline V gene has CDR1 DFQATT and CDR2 SNEGSKA (reference sequence). The CDR3 nucleotides read TGCAGTGCCACGACTAGCGGGGGGCCAGATACGCAGTATTTT. It codes for CSATTSGGPDTQYF.

This clonotype has ten or more counts. The rearrangement links TRBV7-9 to TRBJ1-2, with unresolved D. The V and J ends lost 3 bases and 2 bases respectively, with 10 bases between them. The CDR3 runs 14 residues. Germline CDR1 and CDR2: SEHNR and FQNEAQ (reference sequence). For the CDR3, the DNA is TGTGCCAGCAGCTTGTTGACGGCCAACTATGGCTACACCTTC. It specifies CASSLLTANYGYTF.

In its sample, this clonotype was seen many times. The J gene is TRBJ2-1, the V gene TRBV5-1; a possible D gene is TRBD1 (5 bases). V was cut by 6 bases and J by 7 bases, with 20 bases left in between. The CDR3 has 15 amino acids. The germline CDR1 and CDR2 sequences are SGHRS and YFSETQ. The CDR3 protein is CASTEDSRLRNEQFF. CDR3 nucleotide sequence: TGCGCCAGCACCGAAGACAGCCGTCTCCGTAATGAGCAGTTCTTC.

In its sample, this clonotype was seen many times. V usage is TRBV6-2 or TRBV6-3 and J usage is TRBJ1-1, with 10 bases fitting TRBD1. Germline lookup yields CDR1 MNHEY and CDR2 SVGEGT. The CDR3 covers 16 residues. Losses at the gene ends were 6 bases for V and 4 bases for J; bases not matched to a gene: 11. CDR3 sequence reads: CASSFRAGQGITEAFF. Written as DNA, the CDR3 is TGTGCCAGCAGCTTTAGAGCGGGACAGGGGATCACTGAAGCTTTCTTT.

This clonotype was counted ten times or more. The CDR3: CSVQTPLGATEAFF. The CDR3, as DNA: TGCAGTGTTCAGACACCCCTCGGGGCCACTGAAGCTTTCTTT. This chain uses TRBV20-1 with TRBJ1-1; tentative D call: TRBD1 (5 bases). The CDR3 sequence is 14 residues long. V was cut by 7 bases and J by 4 bases, with 19 bases left in between. Looked up from germline, CDR1 is DFQATT and CDR2 is SNEGSKA (reference sequence).

Many counts were recorded for this clonotype. The J gene is TRBJ2-2, the V gene TRBV5-1; 7 positions match TRBD1. The CDR3 totals 14 residues. Trimming took 4 bases from V and 2 from J; bases not matched to a gene: 2. CDR1 SGHRS and CDR2 YFSETQ come from the germline V gene. In nucleotides, the CDR3 is TGCGCCAGCAGCCGGGACAGCAACACCGGGGAGCTGTTTTTT. Amino acid sequence: CASSRDSNTGELFF.

The chain joins TRBV5-1 to TRBJ2-6, with D perhaps given as TRBD1 or TRBD2 (5 bases each). Germline lookup yields CDR1 SGHRS and CDR2 YFSETQ. The CDR3 has 18 residues. The germline V and J ends were trimmed by 4 bases and 5 bases, with 22 bases remaining between them. In DNA, the CDR3 is TGCGCCAGCAGCCCAACACAGACAGCGCCCGGGAGGGCCAACGTCCTGACTTTC. It encodes CASSPTQTAPGRANVLTF. Full variable domain (outside the CDR3, taken from reference TRBV5-1 and TRBJ2-6): KAGVTQTPRYLIKTRGQQVTLSCSPISGHRSVSWYQQTPGQGLQFLFEYFSETQRNKGNFPGRFSGRQFSNSRSEMNVSTLELGDSALYLCASSPTQTAPGRANVLTFGAGSRLTVL.

Ten or more counts support this clonotype. The chain links TRBV6-2 or TRBV6-3 to TRBJ2-1, with TRBD2 identical over 9 bases. The junction had 17 bases not matched to a gene; V was cut back by 3 bases and J by 2 bases. Germline-derived CDR1 and CDR2 are MNHEY and SVGEGT. The CDR3 is made up of 20 amino acids. As DNA, the CDR3 is TGTGCCAGCAGTTATCGAGGCGGGAGGGCCCGCCCCTTAGCCTACAATGAGCAGTTCTTC. As protein: CASSYRGGRARPLAYNEQFF.

The table lists this clonotype with many counts. The gene calls are TRBV5-1 and TRBJ2-3; 7 bases agree with TRBD1. The CDR3 contains 15 residues. The germline V gene has CDR1 SGHRS and CDR2 YFSETQ. V was clipped by 0 bases and J by 2 bases; unmatched bases: 3. CDR3 loop: CASSLEQGSTDTQYF. In DNA form, the CDR3 reads TGCGCCAGCAGCTTGGAACAGGGGTCCACAGATACGCAGTATTTT.

This clonotype came up many times. The V gene is TRBV29-1, the J gene TRBJ2-5; D may correspond to TRBD1 or TRBD2 (6 bases each). The CDR3 contains 12 residues. V lost 5 bases to trimming and J lost 5 bases, with 12 bases between them. Germline loops: CDR1 SQVTM, CDR2 ANQGSEA. The CDR3 spells CSVKRGDETQYF. The CDR3 nucleotides are TGCAGCGTTAAGAGGGGGGATGAGACCCAGTACTTC. The variable domain in full, completed from reference TRBV29-1 and TRBJ2-5, reads SAVISQKPSRDICQRGTSLTIQCQVDSQVTMMFWYRQQPGQSLTLIATANQGSEATYESGFVIDKFPISRPNLTFSTLTVSNMSPEDSSIYLCSVKRGDETQYFGPGTRLLVL.

Ten or more counts support this clonotype. The chain has TRBV7-9 and TRBJ2-7; 8 positions agree with TRBD2. The germline V gene encodes CDR1 SEHNR and CDR2 FQNEAQ (reference sequence). The trim removed 3 bases at V and 2 bases at J, leaving 6 bases unmatched. The CDR3 has 15 residues. CDR3: CASSLTAGGPYEQYF. CDR3 nucleotides: TGTGCCAGCAGCTTGACGGCGGGAGGTCCCTACGAGCAGTACTTC.

The rearrangement joins TRBV18 to TRBJ2-5; tentative D call: TRBD1 (6 bases). In germline, CDR1 is KGHSH, CDR2 LQKENI. The V end was cut by 6 bases, the J end by 3 bases, with 14 bases between. The CDR3 covers 14 residues. Written as DNA, the CDR3 is TGTGCCAGCTCGCCTTGGACAGCAAAAGAGACCCAGTACTTC. Translated, it gives CASSPWTAKETQYF.

A remark on this clonotype: A much larger clone differs by one base, so this may be a read error. V and J are TRBV24-1 and TRBJ2-1, with a possible D match to TRBD2 (5 bases). The CDR3 sequence is 16 residues long. CDR1 and CDR2 from the germline V gene are KGHDR and SFDVKD. The DNA of the CDR3 is TGTACCACCAGTGATAGCATAAAACACGCGGGCTATGAGCAGTTCTTC. Translated: CTTSDSIKHAGYEQFF.

This clonotype was seen a few times. V gene TRBV28 combines with J gene TRBJ2-7; D is undetermined. CDR1 and CDR2 from the germline V gene are MDHEN and SYDVKM. This CDR3 contains 13 residues. V gave up 1 base and J gave up 5 bases, with 9 bases separating them. The CDR3 here is CASSLFWGNEQYF. As DNA, the CDR3 is TGTGCCAGCAGTTTATTTTGGGGAAACGAGCAGTACTTC.

This chain joins TRBV20-1 and TRBJ2-1; a possible D gene is TRBD2 (7 bases). V dropped 3 bases and J dropped 15 bases, with 21 bases sitting between them. Germline CDR1 reads DFQATT; CDR2 reads SNEGSKA (reference sequence). The CDR3 covers 13 residues. Here the CDR3 reads CSARAGGRAGAFF. CDR3 DNA sequence: TGCAGTGCTAGGGCCGGGGGGCGGGCTGGAGCGTTCTTC.

In its sample, this clonotype was seen many times. J is TRBJ1-6 and V is TRBV20-1, with no clear D. Germline assignment: CDR1 DFQATT and CDR2 SNEGSKA (reference sequence). The CDR3 extends over 13 amino acids. Trimming pared 3 bases from V and 11 bases from J, leaving 14 bases between. CDR3 residues: CSASGQSGAPLHF. CDR3 bases: TGCAGTGCTAGCGGTCAGTCAGGTGCACCCCTCCACTTT.

This clonotype was recorded at least ten times. The chain employs TRBV7-8 and TRBJ2-4, with 7 nucleotides matching TRBD1. The ends lost 3 bases at V and 9 bases at J; junction bases unmatched: 8. The length of the CDR3 is 14 residues. Germline V lookup: CDR1 SGHVS, CDR2 FQNEAQ. CDR3: CASSLDTGVAIQYF. In DNA, the CDR3 is TGTGCCAGCAGCTTGGACACAGGGGTAGCCATTCAGTACTTC.